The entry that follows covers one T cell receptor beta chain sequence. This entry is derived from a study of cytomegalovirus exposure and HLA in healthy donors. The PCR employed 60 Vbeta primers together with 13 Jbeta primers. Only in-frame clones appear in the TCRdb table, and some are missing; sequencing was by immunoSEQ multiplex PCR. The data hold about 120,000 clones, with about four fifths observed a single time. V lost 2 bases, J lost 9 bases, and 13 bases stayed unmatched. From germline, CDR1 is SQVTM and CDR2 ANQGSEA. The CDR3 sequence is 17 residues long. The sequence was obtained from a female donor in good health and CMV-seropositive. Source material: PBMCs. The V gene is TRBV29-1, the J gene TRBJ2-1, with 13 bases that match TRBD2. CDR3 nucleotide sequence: TGCAGCGTTGAATCAATTAGACTAGCGGGGGGAAAGAGTGAGCAGTTCTTC. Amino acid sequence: CSVESIRLAGGKSEQFF.